This TCR beta chain was recorded in a study of CXCR3-negative and CXCR3-positive naive CD8 T cells. About the study: Summed over all libraries, TRB reads came to some 130 million, with about 1.5 +/- 0.3 million per library.

Study results and caveats: Greater hydrophobicity was found in TRB CDR3s of CXCR3-positive naive cells than of CXCR3-negative naive cells. The TRBV-TRBJ usage of naive CXCR3-negative and CXCR3-positive cells was similar, but that of memory cells differed.

The germline V gene encodes CDR1 SGHVS and CDR2 FNYEAQ. The CDR3 runs 15 residues. The libraries of TRB cDNA were constructed through 5' RACE using UMI labels. TCRdb re-called the 5' RACE reads, yielding one record per CDR3 amino acid sequence without DNA. With 50,000 to 65,000 distinct CDR3 sequences in the sample, the ten largest clones hold approximately 0.8%. Triplicate approximately 300,000-cell sorts were made of each CD8+ T cell subset. Within the CD8+ T cell compartment, naive cells were CD45RO-CCR7+CD27+CD95-. On this clonotype itself: Its specificity is unknown.

This TCR derives from a human donor in good health. Some clones in this sample may be carry-over from other donors' samples. Sequenced material: naive CXCR3+ CD8+ T cells from blood. As for subset: CD45RO-CCR7+CD27+CD95- naive CD8+ T cells expressing CXCR3 (TNR3+). This sequence joins TRBV7-6 and TRBJ1-1; as DNA is missing, the TRBD1 call by TCRdb cannot be tested. The CDR3 sequence is CASSRRPMVDTEAFF.